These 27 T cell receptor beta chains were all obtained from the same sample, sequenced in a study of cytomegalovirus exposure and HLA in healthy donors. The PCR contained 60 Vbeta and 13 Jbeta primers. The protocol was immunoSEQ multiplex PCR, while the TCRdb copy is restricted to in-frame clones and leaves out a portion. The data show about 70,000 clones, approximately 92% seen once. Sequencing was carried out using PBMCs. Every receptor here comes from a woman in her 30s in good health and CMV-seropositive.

CDR3 sequence: CASSWSSGSYEQYF. CDR3 sequence (DNA): TGTGCCAGCAGCTGGAGTAGCGGGAGTTACGAGCAGTACTTC. The V call is TRBV5-4, the J call TRBJ2-7; 9 bases agree with TRBD2. The length of the CDR3 is 14 residues. Germline V gene data show CDR1 as SGHNT and CDR2 as YYREEE (reference sequence). V trimming: 3 bases; J trimming: 4 bases; junction bases outside the gene matches: 5.

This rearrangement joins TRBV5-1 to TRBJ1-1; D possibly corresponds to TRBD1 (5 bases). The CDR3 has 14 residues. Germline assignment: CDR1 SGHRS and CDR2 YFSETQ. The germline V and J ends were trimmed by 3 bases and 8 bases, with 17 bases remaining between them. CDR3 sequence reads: CASSWGTLDEEAFF. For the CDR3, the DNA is TGCGCCAGCAGCTGGGGGACTTTGGACGAGGAAGCTTTCTTT. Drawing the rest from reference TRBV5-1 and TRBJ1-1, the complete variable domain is KAGVTQTPRYLIKTRGQQVTLSCSPISGHRSVSWYQQTPGQGLQFLFEYFSETQRNKGNFPGRFSGRQFSNSRSEMNVSTLELGDSALYLCASSWGTLDEEAFFGQGTRLTVV.

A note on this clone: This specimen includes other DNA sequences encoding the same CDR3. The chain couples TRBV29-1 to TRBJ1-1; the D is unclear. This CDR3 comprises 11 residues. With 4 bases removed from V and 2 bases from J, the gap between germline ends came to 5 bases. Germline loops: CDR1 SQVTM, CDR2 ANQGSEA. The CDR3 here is CSVVLNTEAFF. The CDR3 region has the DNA TGCAGCGTTGTCCTCAACACTGAAGCTTTCTTT.

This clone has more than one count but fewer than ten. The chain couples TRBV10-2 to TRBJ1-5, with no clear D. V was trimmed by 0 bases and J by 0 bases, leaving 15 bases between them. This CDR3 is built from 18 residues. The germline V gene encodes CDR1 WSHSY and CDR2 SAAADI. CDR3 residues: CASSESPARPYSNQPQHF. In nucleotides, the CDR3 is TGCGCCAGCAGTGAGTCCCCGGCCAGGCCCTATAGCAATCAGCCCCAGCATTTT.

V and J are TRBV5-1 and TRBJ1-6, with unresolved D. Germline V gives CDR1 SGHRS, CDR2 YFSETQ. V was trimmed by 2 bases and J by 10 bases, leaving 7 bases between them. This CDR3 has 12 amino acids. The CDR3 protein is CASSFGGSPLHF. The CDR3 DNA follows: TGCGCCAGCAGCTTTGGAGGGTCACCCCTCCACTTT.

CDR3 residues: CASRLDRGQGAFF. The DNA of the CDR3 is TGTGCCAGCAGACTCGACAGGGGGCAAGGAGCTTTCTTT. This chain joins TRBV2 and TRBJ1-1; TRBD1 matches at 10 bases. Germline CDR1 reads SNHLY; CDR2 reads FYNNEI. Unmatched junction bases numbered 8, after V lost 6 bases and J lost 10 bases. CDR3 length equals 13 residues.

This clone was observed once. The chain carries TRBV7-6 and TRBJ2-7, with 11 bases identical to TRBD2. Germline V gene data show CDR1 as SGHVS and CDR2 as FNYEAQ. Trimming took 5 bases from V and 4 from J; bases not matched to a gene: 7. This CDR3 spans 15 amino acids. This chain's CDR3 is CASSQGLAERYEQYF. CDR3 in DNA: TGTGCCAGCAGCCAGGGACTAGCGGAGCGGTACGAGCAGTACTTC.

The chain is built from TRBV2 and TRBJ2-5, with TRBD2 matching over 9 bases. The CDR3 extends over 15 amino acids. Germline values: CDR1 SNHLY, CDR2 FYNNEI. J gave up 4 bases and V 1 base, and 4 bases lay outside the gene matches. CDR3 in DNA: TGTGCCAGCAGTGAAGGGAGCGGGAGGACAGAGACCCAGTACTTC. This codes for CASSEGSGRTETQYF.

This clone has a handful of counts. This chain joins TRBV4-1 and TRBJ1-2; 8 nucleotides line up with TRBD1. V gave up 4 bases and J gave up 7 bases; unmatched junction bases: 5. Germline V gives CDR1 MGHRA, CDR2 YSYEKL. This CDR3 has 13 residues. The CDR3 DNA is TGCGCCAGCAGCCGAGGACAGGGAGGTGGCTACACCTTC. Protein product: CASSRGQGGGYTF.

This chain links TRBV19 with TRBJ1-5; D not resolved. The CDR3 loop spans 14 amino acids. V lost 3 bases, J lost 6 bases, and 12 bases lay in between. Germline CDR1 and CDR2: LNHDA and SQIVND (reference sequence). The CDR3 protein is CASSIIGVRQPQHF. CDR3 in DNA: TGTGCCAGTAGTATCATCGGGGTTCGTCAGCCCCAGCATTTT.

CDR3 in DNA: TGTGCCAGCAGCCGACCGTCCGGGACTCTCTCCTACGAGCAGTACTTC. The encoded protein is CASSRPSGTLSYEQYF. The chain joins TRBV4-2 to TRBJ2-7, with D possibly being TRBD2 (6 bases). V was cut by 4 bases and J by 0 bases, with 16 bases left in between. This CDR3 is 16 amino acids long. The germline gives CDR1 LGHNA, CDR2 YNFKEQ.

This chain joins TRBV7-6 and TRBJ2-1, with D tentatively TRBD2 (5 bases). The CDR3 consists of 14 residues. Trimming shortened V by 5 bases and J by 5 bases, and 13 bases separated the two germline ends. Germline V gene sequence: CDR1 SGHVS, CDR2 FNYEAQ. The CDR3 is CASSARGSNNEQFF. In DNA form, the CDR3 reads TGTGCCAGCAGCGCCCGGGGATCGAACAATGAGCAGTTCTTC. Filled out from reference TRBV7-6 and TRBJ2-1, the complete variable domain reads GAGVSQSPRYKVTKRGQDVALRCDPISGHVSLYWYRQALGQGPEFLTYFNYEAQQDKSGLPNDRFSAERPEGSISTLTIQRTEQRDSAMYRCASSARGSNNEQFFGPGTRLTVL.

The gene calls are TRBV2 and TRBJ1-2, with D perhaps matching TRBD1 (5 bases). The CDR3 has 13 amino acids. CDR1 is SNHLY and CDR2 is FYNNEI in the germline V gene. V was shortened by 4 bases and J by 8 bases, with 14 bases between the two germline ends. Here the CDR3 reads CASSGWQGQGYTF. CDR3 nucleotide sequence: TGTGCCAGCAGTGGTTGGCAGGGTCAGGGCTACACCTTC.

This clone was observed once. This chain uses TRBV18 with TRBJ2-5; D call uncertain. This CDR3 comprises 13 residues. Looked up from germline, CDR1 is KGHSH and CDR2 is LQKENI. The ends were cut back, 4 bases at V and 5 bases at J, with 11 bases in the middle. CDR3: CASSRTPLETQYF. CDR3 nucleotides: TGTGCCAGCTCACGAACACCCTTGGAGACCCAGTACTTC.

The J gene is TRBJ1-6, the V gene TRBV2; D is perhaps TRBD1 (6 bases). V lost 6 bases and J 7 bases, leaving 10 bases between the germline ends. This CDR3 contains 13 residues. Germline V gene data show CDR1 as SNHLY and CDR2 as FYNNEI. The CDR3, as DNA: TGTGCCAGCAGACGGACAGCCAATTCACCCCTCCACTTT. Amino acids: CASRRTANSPLHF.

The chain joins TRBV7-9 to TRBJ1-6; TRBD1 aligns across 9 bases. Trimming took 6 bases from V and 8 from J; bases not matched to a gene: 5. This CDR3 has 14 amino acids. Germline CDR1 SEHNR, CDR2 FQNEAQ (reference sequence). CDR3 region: CASRSGTGHSPLHF. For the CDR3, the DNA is TGTGCCAGCAGGTCCGGGACAGGGCATTCACCCCTCCACTTT.

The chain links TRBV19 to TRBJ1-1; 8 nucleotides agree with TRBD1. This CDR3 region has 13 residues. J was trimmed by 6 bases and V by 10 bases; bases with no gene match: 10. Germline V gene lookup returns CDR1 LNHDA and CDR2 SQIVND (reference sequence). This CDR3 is CATRTGRTAEAFF. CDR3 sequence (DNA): TGTGCCACCCGGACAGGGAGAACAGCTGAAGCTTTCTTT. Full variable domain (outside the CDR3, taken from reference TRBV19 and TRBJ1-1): DGGITQSPKYLFRKEGQNVTLSCEQNLNHDAMYWYRQDPGQGLRLIYYSQIVNDFQKGDIAEGYSVSREKKESFPLTVTSAQKNPTAFYLCATRTGRTAEAFFGQGTRLTVV.

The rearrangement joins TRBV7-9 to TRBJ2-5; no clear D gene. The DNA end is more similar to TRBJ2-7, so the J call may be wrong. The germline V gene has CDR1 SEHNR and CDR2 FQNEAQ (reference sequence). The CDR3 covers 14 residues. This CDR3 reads CASSSQAKTYEQYF. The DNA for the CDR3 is TGTGCCAGCAGCTCGCAGGCCAAGACCTACGAGCAGTACTTC.

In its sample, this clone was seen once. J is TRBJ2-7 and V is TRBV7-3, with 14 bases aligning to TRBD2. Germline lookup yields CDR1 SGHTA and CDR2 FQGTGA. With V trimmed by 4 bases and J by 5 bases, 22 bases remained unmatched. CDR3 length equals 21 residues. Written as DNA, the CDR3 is TGTGCCAGCAGCTCACCCGCCCGGGACCACGGGACTAGCGGGAGTCGCCACGAGCAGTACTTC. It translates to CASSSPARDHGTSGSRHEQYF.

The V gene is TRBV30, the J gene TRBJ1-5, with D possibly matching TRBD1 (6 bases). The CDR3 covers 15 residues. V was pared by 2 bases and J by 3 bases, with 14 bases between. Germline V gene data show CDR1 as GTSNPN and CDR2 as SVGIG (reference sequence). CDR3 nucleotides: TGTGCCTGGAGTCCCCGGGGGGCCTTCAATCAGCCCCAGCATTTT. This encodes CAWSPRGAFNQPQHF.

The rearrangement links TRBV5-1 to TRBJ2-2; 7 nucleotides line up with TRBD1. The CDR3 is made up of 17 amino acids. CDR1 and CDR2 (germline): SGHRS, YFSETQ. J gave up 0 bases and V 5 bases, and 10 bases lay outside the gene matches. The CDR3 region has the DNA TGCGCCAGCAGGACGAGAGGCGGACAGGCGAACACCGGGGAGCTGTTTTTT. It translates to CASRTRGGQANTGELFF.

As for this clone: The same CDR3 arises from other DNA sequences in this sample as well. CDR3: CASSLGQGGETQYF. CDR3 in DNA: TGCGCCAGCAGCTTGGGCCAGGGGGGTGAGACCCAGTACTTC. This rearrangement joins TRBV5-1 to TRBJ2-5, with TRBD1 as a possible D gene (7 bases). CDR3 length: 14 amino acids. Trimming took 0 bases from V and 5 from J, leaving 11 bases between them. Germline V gene sequence: CDR1 SGHRS, CDR2 YFSETQ.

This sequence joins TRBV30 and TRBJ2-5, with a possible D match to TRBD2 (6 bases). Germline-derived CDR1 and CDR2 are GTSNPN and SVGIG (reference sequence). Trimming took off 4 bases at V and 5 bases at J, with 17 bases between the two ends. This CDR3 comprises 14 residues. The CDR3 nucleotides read TGTGCCTGGACCCGTCTGGGGGGTCGGGAGACCCAGTACTTC. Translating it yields CAWTRLGGRETQYF.

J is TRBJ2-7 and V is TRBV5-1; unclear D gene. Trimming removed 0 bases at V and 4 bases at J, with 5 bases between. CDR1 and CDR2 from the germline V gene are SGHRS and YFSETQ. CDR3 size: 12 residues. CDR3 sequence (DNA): TGCGCCAGCAGCTTGGAATCGTACGAGCAGTACTTC. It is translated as CASSLESYEQYF.

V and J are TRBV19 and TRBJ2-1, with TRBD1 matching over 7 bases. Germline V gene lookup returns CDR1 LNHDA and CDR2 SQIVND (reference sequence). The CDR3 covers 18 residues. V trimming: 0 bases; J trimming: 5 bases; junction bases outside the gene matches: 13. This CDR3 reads CASSIDPGQPPLDNEQFF. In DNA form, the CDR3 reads TGTGCCAGTAGTATAGATCCGGGACAGCCACCTCTAGACAATGAGCAGTTCTTC.

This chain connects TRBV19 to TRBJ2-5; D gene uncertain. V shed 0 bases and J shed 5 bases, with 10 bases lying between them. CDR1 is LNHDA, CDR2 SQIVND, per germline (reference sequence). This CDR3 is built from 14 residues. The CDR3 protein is CASSIDGSRETQYF. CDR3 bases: TGTGCCAGTAGTATAGATGGGTCGCGGGAGACCCAGTACTTC.

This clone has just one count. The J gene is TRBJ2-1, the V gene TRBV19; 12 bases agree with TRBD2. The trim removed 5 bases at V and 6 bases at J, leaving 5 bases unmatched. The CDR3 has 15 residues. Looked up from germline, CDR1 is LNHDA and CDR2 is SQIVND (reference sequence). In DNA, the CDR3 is TGTGCCAGTAGTTCACTAGCGGGAGGTCTCAATGAGCAGTTCTTC. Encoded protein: CASSSLAGGLNEQFF.